This TCR beta chain was captured in a study of shared clonotypes between healthy human individuals. The V gene's germline CDR1 is MDHEN and CDR2 SYDVKM. Deletions cut 6 bases from V and 0 bases from J, with 15 bases between. The CDR3 extends over 16 amino acids. This clone has just a few counts. Profiled with immunoSEQ multiplex PCR; TCRdb holds only in-frame clones, not every one. The sample yields 110,000 or so clones, more than 65% seen once. What was sequenced was memory CD8+ T cells sorted from blood. Subset denoted: CD45RO+ cells pooled with CCR7-negative TemRA cells. This chain uses TRBV28 with TRBJ2-1, with D perhaps matching TRBD2 (6 bases). This sequence was found in a woman in her 30s in good health. In nucleotides, the CDR3 is TGTGCCAGCAGCCCGGGAGACCCTGGCTCCTACAATGAGCAGTTCTTC. It translates to CASSPGDPGSYNEQFF.